These T cell receptor beta chains were read from a single sample in a study of T cells after yellow fever vaccination. A single record per CDR3 protein comes from TCRdb applying MiXCR to the 5' RACE reads. The data show about 400,000 distinct CDR3 sequences, with 6.2% seen just once and roughly 15% held by the top ten. The material sequenced was PBMCs, taken 5 days after the yellow fever booster vaccination. Receptor source: a man in his thirties or forties who received the YFV17D yellow fever vaccine. Both conserved end residues are part of each CDR3. D genes are given only for firm matches. Only some rows state a clone size, as once, few, many or a class for expanded clones.

d_call j_call clone_size v_call cdr3_nt cdr3_aa
NA TRBJ1-5 NA TRBV3-1 TGTGCCAGCAGCCTTTCAGGACCTAGCAATCAGCCCCAGCATTTT CASSLSGPSNQPQHF
NA TRBJ2-5 NA TRBV5-1 TGCGCCAGCAGCCTGGGTCTTTTAGCGGAAGAGACCCAGTACTTC CASSLGLLAEETQYF
NA TRBJ2-1 NA TRBV10-3 TGTGCCATCACCGGGGGCAATGAGCAGTTCTTC CAITGGNEQFF
TRBD2 TRBJ2-3 many TRBV20-1 TGCAGTGCAATACCGCCTAGCGGGAGGACAGATACGCAGTATTTT CSAIPPSGRTDTQYF
NA TRBJ2-1 few TRBV7-9 TGTGCCAGCAGGCCTACCGGACTTTACAATGAGCAGTTCTTC CASRPTGLYNEQFF
TRBD2 TRBJ2-5 many TRBV7-8 TGTGCCAGCAGCCCCCGACTAGCGGGGGAAGAGACCCAGTACTTC CASSPRLAGEETQYF
NA TRBJ2-7 NA TRBV7-2 TGTGCCAGCAGCCACACTGTCTCCTACGAGCAGTACTTC CASSHTVSYEQYF
TRBD2 TRBJ2-1 many TRBV18 TGTGCCAGCTCACCTTCCCTAGCGGGCCTCAATGAGCAGTTCTTC CASSPSLAGLNEQFF
NA TRBJ2-1 NA TRBV18 TGTGCCAGCTCACCCCCCATCTCGAACCTCAATGAGCAGTTCTTC CASSPPISNLNEQFF
TRBD1 TRBJ2-2 many TRBV7-6 TGTGCCAGGGTAGGGACAGCTAACACCGGGGAGCTGTTTTTT CARVGTANTGELFF
NA TRBJ2-2 NA TRBV5-5 TGTGCCAGCAGCTTGGTTCCCAGGACGGGAAACACCGGGGAGCTGTTTTTT CASSLVPRTGNTGELFF
NA TRBJ2-7 NA TRBV29-1 TGCAGCGTTGAAGCGTCAGGGGGAGGTTACGAGCAGTACTTC CSVEASGGGYEQYF
TRBD2 TRBJ2-3 many TRBV24-1 TGTGCCACGGCTAGCGGGAGCACAGATACGCAGTATTTT CATASGSTDTQYF
NA TRBJ1-1 few TRBV7-9 TGTGCCAGCAGGTCAAGCCGCCAGGGGAACACTGAAGCTTTCTTT CASRSSRQGNTEAFF
NA TRBJ2-2 NA TRBV6-2/TRBV6-3 TGTGCCAGCAGTCAGCTAGCGAAGGACACCGGGGAGCTGTTTTTT CASSQLAKDTGELFF
NA TRBJ2-1 NA TRBV29-1 TGCAGCGTAGTGGGGGTGGTCAGTTACTACAATGAGCAGTTCTTC CSVVGVVSYYNEQFF
TRBD2 TRBJ2-7 NA TRBV7-6 TGTGCCAGCAGCCAGGAAGCGGGAGGGCCGGGTGAGCAGTACTTC CASSQEAGGPGEQYF
NA TRBJ2-5 NA TRBV29-1 TGCAGCGTTGGGGAAAAAAGCCTAACGGGGACCCAGTACTTC CSVGEKSLTGTQYF
TRBD2 TRBJ2-1 NA TRBV10-3 TGTGCCATCAGCCCTGGACTAGCGGGAGTCAATGAGCAGTTCTTC CAISPGLAGVNEQFF
TRBD1 TRBJ2-7 few TRBV11-2 TGTGCCAGCAGAAAACCGGGACAGGGGGTGCGCGAGCAGTACTTC CASRKPGQGVREQYF
NA TRBJ2-1 few TRBV7-2 TGTGCCAGCAGCGTCGATTTGAACTCCTACAATGAGCAGTTCTTC CASSVDLNSYNEQFF
NA TRBJ2-1 few TRBV5-1 TGCGCCAGCAGCTTGGATGGGAGAAACAATGAGCAGTTCTTC CASSLDGRNNEQFF
TRBD2 TRBJ2-3 NA TRBV7-6 TGTGCCAGCAGCCCACTAGCGGGAGAAGGAGATACGCAGTATTTT CASSPLAGEGDTQYF
NA TRBJ2-3 few TRBV18 TGTGCCAGCTCACCTCAGGGGCCCCCAGATACGCAGTATTTT CASSPQGPPDTQYF
TRBD2 TRBJ2-1 many TRBV9 TGTGCCAGCAGCCCAAGTTGGACTAGCGCCTCCAATGAGCAGTTCTTC CASSPSWTSASNEQFF
TRBD2 TRBJ2-1 many TRBV5-1 TGCGCCAGCAGCGGTAGCGGGAAGAGCTCCTACAATGAGCAGTTCTTC CASSGSGKSSYNEQFF
TRBD2 TRBJ2-2 many TRBV5-4 TGTGCCAGCAGCTTTCGGCCGGGAGCCGCCGGGACTAGCGTCCGGGCCGGGGAGCTGTTTTTT CASSFRPGAAGTSVRAGELFF
TRBD2 TRBJ2-1 NA TRBV6-2/TRBV6-3 TGTGCCAGCAGTTACCCTCTTGCGGGAGGGCCGGATGAGCAGTTCTTC CASSYPLAGGPDEQFF
TRBD1 TRBJ2-7 many TRBV7-2 TGTGCCAGCAGCTTAACGACAGGGGCGGCCTACGAGCAGTACTTC CASSLTTGAAYEQYF
NA TRBJ2-7 NA TRBV23-1 TGCGCCAGCAGTCAACCTAGGGCAGGGAACTACGAGCAGTACTTC CASSQPRAGNYEQYF
NA TRBJ2-5 many TRBV5-1 TGCGCCAGCAGCCTTCCGGCAGAGGAAGAGACCCAGTACTTC CASSLPAEEETQYF